This TCR beta chain was captured in a study of T cells in Graves' hyperthyroidism and ophthalmopathy. The source of the PBMCs was 8 to 10 ml of fresh peripheral blood. This CDR3 region has 19 residues. From germline, CDR1 is ENHRY and CDR2 SYGVKD. The J segment lost 2 bases and the V segment lost 0 bases, leaving 13 bases of the junction unmatched. The source material, RNA transcripts, was used to amplify TCR beta CDR3 regions. First-round RT-PCR with HTBI primers amplified the TCR CDR3 region. TCRdb passed the multiplex PCR reads through MiXCR, listing each CDR3 protein once. This sample has 600,000 to 700,000 distinct CDR3 sequences, with roughly 14% found just once. This clonotype was observed many times.

The chain recombines TRBV10-3 with TRBJ2-7; 10 bases agree with TRBD1. What was sequenced was blood. The sequence was obtained from a middle-aged woman with Graves' ophthalmopathy. CDR3 amino acids: CAISESTGQGVTGTYEQYF. CDR3 in DNA: TGTGCCATCAGTGAGTCCACCGGACAGGGGGTAACTGGTACCTACGAGCAGTACTTC.